The 26 T cell receptor beta chains reported below all come from one sample, sequenced in a study of blood T cell repertoires in COVID-19. TCRdb's copy holds only in-frame clones and misses some; the assay was immunoSEQ multiplex PCR. The sample lists tens of thousands of clones; about 80% were seen once. The specimen sequenced was peripheral blood. These receptors came from an older woman with acute or convalescent COVID-19.

The rearrangement joins TRBV5-8 to TRBJ1-4; D not resolved. V lost 4 bases, J lost 0 bases, and 10 bases lay in between. Germline CDR1 and CDR2: SGHTS and YDEGEE. There are 15 residues in the CDR3. CDR3 in amino acids: CASSPGWATNEKLFF. The CDR3, as DNA: TGTGCCAGCAGCCCGGGGTGGGCAACTAATGAAAAACTGTTTTTT.

J is TRBJ1-1 and V is TRBV11-1; possible D gene TRBD1, 6 bases. V was shortened by 5 bases and J by 1 base, with 14 bases between the two germline ends. This CDR3 is 15 amino acids long. Germline V gives CDR1 SGHAT, CDR2 FQDESV (reference sequence). The CDR3 reads CASSQGAGANTEAFF. The CDR3 nucleotides read TGTGCCAGCAGCCAAGGTGCGGGGGCGAACACTGAAGCTTTCTTT.

The chain is built from TRBV29-1 and TRBJ1-6; 12 bases match TRBD1. V shed 7 bases, J shed 7 bases, and the junction held 2 bases outside the gene matches. Germline loops: CDR1 SQVTM, CDR2 ANQGSEA. The CDR3 consists of 13 residues. The CDR3 loop reads CSAGTGGNSPLHF. CDR3 sequence (DNA): TGCAGCGCTGGGACAGGGGGCAATTCACCCCTCCACTTT.

This clone was seen only a few times. The chain couples TRBV19 to TRBJ2-7; 8 bases agree with TRBD1. J gave up 4 bases and V 4 bases, and 21 bases lay outside the gene matches. The CDR3 loop spans 19 amino acids. The V gene's germline CDR1 is LNHDA and CDR2 SQIVND (reference sequence). The chain's CDR3 is CASSSGSRQSWDRQYEQYF. Here the CDR3 DNA reads TGTGCCAGTAGTAGTGGGTCAAGACAAAGCTGGGACAGGCAATACGAGCAGTACTTC.

This chain joins TRBV5-6 and TRBJ2-4; unclear D gene. The V gene's germline CDR1 is SGHDT and CDR2 YYEEEE. This CDR3 is 18 amino acids long. Trimming pared 2 bases from V and 0 bases from J, leaving 18 bases between. For the CDR3, the DNA is TGTGCCAGCAGCTTACGAATTTCTACTACTCTAGCCAAAAACATTCAGTACTTC. Its protein product is CASSLRISTTLAKNIQYF.

J is TRBJ2-7 and V is TRBV23-1; 7 bases are shared with TRBD1. TRBV23-1 is noted as an ORF with a role that remains uncertain. The CDR3 contains 17 residues. Losses at the gene ends were 0 bases for V and 1 base for J; bases not matched to a gene: 9. CDR3: CASSQSSGQKESYEQYF. The DNA for the CDR3 is TGCGCCAGCAGTCAATCGTCGGGACAGAAAGAATCCTACGAGCAGTACTTC.

V gene TRBV7-9 combines with J gene TRBJ1-1, with D perhaps matching TRBD1 (6 bases). Germline V gene sequence: CDR1 SEHNR, CDR2 FQNEAQ (reference sequence). CDR3 size: 14 residues. Trimming cost V 0 bases and J 6 bases, with 11 bases left between them. The CDR3 spells CASSLAARGSEAFF. CDR3 sequence (DNA): TGTGCCAGCAGCTTAGCGGCCAGGGGATCTGAAGCTTTCTTT.

This clone came up once. The chain couples TRBV29-1 to TRBJ2-7, with 9 bases that match TRBD1. The CDR3 length is 12 residues. V lost 7 bases, J lost 5 bases, and 6 bases stayed unmatched. In germline, CDR1 is SQVTM, CDR2 ANQGSEA. The CDR3 loop reads CSAATGGNEQYF. The DNA for the CDR3 is TGCAGCGCCGCGACAGGGGGGAACGAGCAGTACTTC.

The CDR3 DNA reads TGTGCCAGCAGCCGGCAGGGGGCTGGAAACACCATATATTTT. Amino acids: CASSRQGAGNTIYF. This rearrangement joins TRBV3-1 (or the pseudogene TRBV3-2) to TRBJ1-3; 7 nucleotides align to TRBD1. Germline lookup yields CDR1 LGHDT and CDR2 YNNKEL (reference sequence). Trimming at V came to 4 bases and at J to 2 bases, leaving 2 bases not matched to a gene. This CDR3 is built from 14 residues.

V is TRBV29-1 and J is TRBJ2-5; D not certain. The CDR3 sequence is 11 residues long. CDR1 SQVTM and CDR2 ANQGSEA come from the germline V gene. V was trimmed by 5 bases and J by 3 bases, leaving 7 bases between them. Here the CDR3 reads CSVSNKETQYF. In nucleotides, the CDR3 is TGCAGCGTTAGCAATAAAGAGACCCAGTACTTC.

The chain is built from TRBV4-3 and TRBJ2-7; tentatively, D is TRBD1 (6 bases). The CDR3 covers 15 residues. CDR1 LGHNA and CDR2 YSLEER come from the germline V gene. Trimming pared 0 bases from V and 6 bases from J, leaving 15 bases between. Here the CDR3 reads CASSQESNRVGEQYF. CDR3 coding DNA: TGCGCCAGCAGCCAAGAAAGCAACAGGGTAGGCGAGCAGTACTTC.

The sample holds a few counts of this clone. V is TRBV29-1 and J is TRBJ2-3; 15 bases align to TRBD2. The V gene end was trimmed by 6 bases and the J gene end by 6 bases; junction bases not matched to a gene: 10. The CDR3 runs 16 residues. The germline V gene encodes CDR1 SQVTM and CDR2 ANQGSEA. CDR3 in amino acids: CSVETGLAGGPDTQYF. CDR3 coding DNA: TGCAGCGTGGAGACAGGACTAGCGGGGGGGCCGGATACGCAGTATTTT.

The chain couples TRBV27 to TRBJ1-1; the D gene is possibly TRBD1 (6 bases). This CDR3 region has 17 residues. The germline gives CDR1 MNHEY, CDR2 SMNVEV (reference sequence). V lost 2 bases to trimming and J lost 0 bases, with 16 bases between them. The CDR3 protein is CASSLLYRGYMNTEAFF. CDR3 DNA: TGTGCCAGCAGTTTACTGTATAGGGGGTACATGAACACTGAAGCTTTCTTT.

The chain links TRBV5-6 to TRBJ1-6; D remains ambiguous. Germline CDR1 is SGHDT and CDR2 is YYEEEE. The CDR3 spans 14 residues. V was cut by 4 bases and J by 8 bases, with 13 bases left in between. DNA of the CDR3: TGTGCCAGCAGCGAGCCCAGGTTCGATTCACCCCTCCACTTT. Translated, it gives CASSEPRFDSPLHF.

J is TRBJ1-1 and V is TRBV4-1, with D possibly being TRBD1 (5 bases). The germline V and J ends were trimmed by 0 bases and 3 bases, with 14 bases remaining between them. The CDR3 totals 16 residues. Germline V lookup: CDR1 MGHRA, CDR2 YSYEKL. Written as DNA, the CDR3 is TGCGCCAGCAGCCAAGACCGGGACTTAGGGTACACTGAAGCTTTCTTT. Its translation is CASSQDRDLGYTEAFF.

J is TRBJ1-1 and V is TRBV7-8; D is uncertain. V was clipped by 1 base and J by 5 bases, with 5 bases between them. CDR1 SGHVS and CDR2 FQNEAQ come from the germline V gene. CDR3 length: 12 amino acids. CDR3 sequence reads: CASSLGLTEAFF. The DNA of the CDR3 is TGTGCCAGCAGCTTAGGGCTTACTGAAGCTTTCTTT. The full variable domain, with the rest looked up from reference TRBV7-8 and TRBJ1-1, is GAGVSQSPRYKVAKRGQDVALRCDPISGHVSLFWYQQALGQGPEFLTYFQNEAQLDKSGLPSDRFFAERPEGSVSTLKIQRTQQEDSAVYLCASSLGLTEAFFGQGTRLTVV.

This rearrangement joins TRBV10-1 to TRBJ1-3; the D is unclear. The CDR3 is made up of 14 amino acids. Germline V gives CDR1 WNHNN, CDR2 SYGVQD (reference sequence). The V end lost 3 bases, the J end lost 0 bases, and 6 bases lay between the germline ends. This CDR3 is CASSEHLSGNTIYF. The CDR3 DNA follows: TGCGCCAGCAGTGAACACCTCTCTGGAAACACCATATATTTT.

The chain uses TRBV7-2 and TRBJ1-1; 8 bases fit TRBD1. In germline, CDR1 is SGHTA, CDR2 FQGNSA. Trimming removed 2 bases from V and 6 bases from J; junction bases left unmatched: 8. This CDR3 has 15 residues. CDR3 in amino acids: CASSLTLTGAAEAFF. CDR3 bases: TGTGCCAGCAGCTTAACCCTGACAGGGGCCGCTGAAGCTTTCTTT.

This clone was observed a handful of times. The chain uses TRBV2 and TRBJ1-5; D is possibly TRBD1 (6 bases). The CDR3 consists of 14 residues. The germline V gene encodes CDR1 SNHLY and CDR2 FYNNEI. The V end lost 6 bases, the J end lost 6 bases, and 15 bases lay between the germline ends. The CDR3 is CASSFWDKAQPQHF. CDR3 bases: TGTGCCAGCAGCTTTTGGGACAAGGCTCAGCCCCAGCATTTT.

The J gene is TRBJ1-5, the V gene TRBV2, with D perhaps matching TRBD1 (5 bases). V was shortened by 6 bases and J by 2 bases, with 11 bases between the two germline ends. CDR1 SNHLY and CDR2 FYNNEI come from the germline V gene. This CDR3 is built from 14 residues. CDR3 protein: CASRDDRGNQPQHF. The CDR3, as DNA: TGTGCCAGCAGAGACGACAGAGGCAATCAGCCCCAGCATTTT.

The V and J genes are TRBV9 and TRBJ2-2; 9 positions agree with TRBD1. The V gene's germline CDR1 is SGDLS and CDR2 YYNGEE. V lost 0 bases to trimming and J lost 0 bases; unmatched junction nucleotides: 6. This CDR3 comprises 18 residues. CDR3 nucleotide sequence: TGTGCCAGCAGCGTAGCGAACAGGGGGCCTACGAACACCGGGGAGCTGTTTTTT. This codes for CASSVANRGPTNTGELFF.

The chain joins TRBV4-3 to TRBJ1-2; tentative D call: TRBD1 (6 bases). The germline V and J ends were trimmed by 0 bases and 3 bases, with 11 bases remaining between them. Looked up from germline, CDR1 is LGHNA and CDR2 is YSLEER. The CDR3 has 15 residues. The CDR3 spells CASSQDARGHYGYTF. DNA of the CDR3: TGCGCCAGCAGCCAAGATGCCAGGGGCCACTATGGCTACACCTTC.

The rearrangement links TRBV9 to TRBJ1-6; 8 positions match TRBD1. The CDR3 sequence is 15 residues long. V gave up 0 bases and J gave up 9 bases; unmatched junction bases: 5. Germline V gene lookup returns CDR1 SGDLS and CDR2 YYNGEE. In nucleotides, the CDR3 is TGTGCCAGCAGCGTAGATGGACAGGGTGGTTCACCCCTCCACTTT. Its translation: CASSVDGQGGSPLHF.

The chain has TRBV5-5 and TRBJ1-4, with D unresolved. This CDR3 spans 13 amino acids. V was trimmed by 7 bases and J by 0 bases, leaving 7 bases between them. Germline CDR1 and CDR2: SGHKS and YYEKEE (reference sequence). The CDR3 coding sequence is TGTGCCAGCCAACAAGCAACTAATGAAAAACTGTTTTTT. Amino acid sequence: CASQQATNEKLFF. Variable domain in full (rest from reference TRBV5-5 and TRBJ1-4): DAGVTQSPTHLIKTRGQQVTLRCSPISGHKSVSWYQQVLGQGPQFIFQYYEKEERGRGNFPDRFSARQFPNYSSELNVNALLLGDSALYLCASQQATNEKLFFGSGTQLSVL.

V is TRBV19 and J is TRBJ2-3; 11 bases are a match to TRBD2. CDR3 length equals 16 residues. V lost 7 bases to trimming and J lost 2 bases; unmatched junction nucleotides: 8. The germline V gene has CDR1 LNHDA and CDR2 SQIVND (reference sequence). The CDR3 spells CASMSLAGGLTDTQYF. The CDR3 DNA sequence: TGTGCCAGTATGTCTCTAGCGGGGGGACTCACAGATACGCAGTATTTT.

The chain is built from TRBV25-1 and TRBJ1-2, with D perhaps TRBD1 (6 bases). The germline V gene has CDR1 MGHDK and CDR2 SYGVNS. Trimming stripped 7 bases from V and 7 bases from J, with 10 bases between. CDR3 length equals 11 residues. CDR3 DNA: TGTGCCAGCACCGGACAGCTTGGCTACACCTTC. Translating gives CASTGQLGYTF.